This TCR beta chain was sequenced in a study of early T cells in non-severe SARS-CoV-2 infection. Across the study: The authors sequenced bulk RNA from unsorted whole blood, leaving chains unpaired. Study-level results: VDJdb-based annotation leaned toward anti-spike CD8 responses and missed private and CD4 specificities.

Germline assignment: CDR1 MNHNS and CDR2 SASEGT. This CDR3 contains 11 residues. The V gene lost 1 base and the J gene lost 15 bases, with 10 bases spanning the gap. This clonotype was detected ten times or more. No antigen is known for it. Tagging with unique molecular identifiers was applied to individual cDNA molecules. MiXCR, applied by TCRdb to the 5' RACE reads, yields one record per CDR3 protein. This table holds fewer than 20,000 distinct CDR3 sequences, approximately 5.6% found once. This TCR came from an adult who was a healthcare worker with PCR-confirmed SARS-CoV-2 infection or an uninfected control (not recorded which). V is TRBV6-1 and J is TRBJ1-5; no firm D call. The material sequenced was whole blood. The chain's CDR3 is CASSEDRVGHF. Here the CDR3 DNA reads TGTGCCAGCAGTGAAGACAGAGTGGGGCATTTT.